Included here is one T cell receptor (beta chain) sequence, with context. These data are taken from a study of T-cell reconstitution after alpha-beta-depleted transplantation in children. The CDR3 length is 14 residues. Germline V gives CDR1 SGHTA, CDR2 FQGNSA. V was clipped by 3 bases and J by 3 bases, with 10 bases between them. Preparation of the TCRbeta library was carried out with unique molecular identifiers. TCRdb reanalysed the PCR reads using MiXCR and keeps one entry per CDR3 protein. This sample has 500,000 or so distinct CDR3 sequences, with about 30% found just once. The input for sequencing was PBMCs from the stem cell graft donor, taken from the stem cell graft. This chain joins TRBV7-2 and TRBJ2-3; no clear D gene. The sequence was obtained from a human donor who donated a stem cell graft to a child with aplastic anemia. The CDR3 loop reads CASSLPPGTDTQYF. The CDR3, as DNA: TGTGCCAGCAGCTTGCCTCCCGGGACAGATACGCAGTATTTT.